Here is one T cell receptor beta chain with its context. The antigen remains unidentified. The data were taken from a study of cytomegalovirus exposure and HLA in healthy donors. It was with 60 Vbeta and 13 Jbeta primers that the PCR ran. Clones were read by immunoSEQ multiplex PCR, and TCRdb kept only the in-frame ones, dropping some. This sample yields roughly 170,000 clones, of which around four fifths are seen a single time; roughly 5.2% belongs to the top ten. Study results and caveats: Prior analysis indicated that the majority of TCR beta V segments exhibited productivity approximately 87% or approximately 30% of the time.

V was pared by 6 bases and J by 6 bases, with 8 bases of the junction left unmatched. Germline CDR1 and CDR2: MNHNS and SASEGT. The CDR3 is 14 amino acids. The sequence was collected from a girl aged 10 to 17 in good health and CMV-seropositive. The chain is built from TRBV6-1 and TRBJ1-3; 7 bases map to TRBD1. Sequencing was performed on PBMCs. The CDR3 loop is CASRSGQPQNTIYF. DNA for the CDR3: TGTGCCAGCAGGTCGGGACAGCCTCAAAACACCATATATTTT.